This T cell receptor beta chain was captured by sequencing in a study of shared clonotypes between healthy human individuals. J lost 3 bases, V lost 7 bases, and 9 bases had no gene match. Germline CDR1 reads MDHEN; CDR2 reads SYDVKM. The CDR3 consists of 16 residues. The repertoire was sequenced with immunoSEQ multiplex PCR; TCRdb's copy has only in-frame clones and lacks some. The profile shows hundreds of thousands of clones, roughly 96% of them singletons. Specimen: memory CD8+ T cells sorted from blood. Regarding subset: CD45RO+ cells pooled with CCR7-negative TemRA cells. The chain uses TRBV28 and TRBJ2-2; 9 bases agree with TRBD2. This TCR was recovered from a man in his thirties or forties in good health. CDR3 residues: CASINSGSLDTGELFF. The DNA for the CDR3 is TGTGCCAGCATCAATAGCGGGAGTTTGGACACCGGGGAGCTGTTTTTT.